Considering frequency, the clone carrying this T cell receptor beta chain is medium-sized. Its antigen is not known. Both 60 Vbeta primers and 13 Jbeta primers went into the PCR. Some clones are missing from TCRdb's copy, which holds only in-frame ones; the method was immunoSEQ multiplex PCR. The sample holds approximately 70,000 clones. This record belongs to a study of cytomegalovirus exposure and HLA in healthy donors. General study findings and limits: In vitro work confirmed that a few CMV-associated chains recognize CMV antigens.

The germline V gene has CDR1 MDHEN and CDR2 SYDVKM. The V gene lost 6 bases and the J gene lost 5 bases, with 17 bases spanning the gap. This CDR3 is built from 15 residues. The TCR sequence derives from a female donor in good health and CMV-seropositive. This chain links TRBV28 with TRBJ2-1, with a possible D match to TRBD2 (6 bases). The sequenced material came from PBMCs. CDR3 sequence reads: CASRLLAGPNNEQFF. The CDR3 DNA reads TGTGCCAGCAGACTTCTCGCGGGACCAAACAATGAGCAGTTCTTC.